Listed below are T cell receptor beta chains from one sample, sequenced in a study of vaccination and CD4 T cells after COVID-19. TCRdb re-called the PCR reads through MiXCR, storing one row per CDR3 protein. The repertoire holds about 10,000 distinct CDR3 sequences, approximately 60% seen once, with about 33% in the top ten. The antigens of these receptors remain unknown. Material for sequencing was CD4+ T cells from blood, cultured in vitro. These receptors originate from a human donor who had recovered from COVID-19. The CDR3 runs from the conserved cysteine through the conserved F or W. Fields, in order: clone size, V gene, J gene, D gene, CDR3 DNA, CDR3 protein. A D gene is named only where the DNA matches it firmly. Part of the rows lack a size; the others show once, few, many or a class for expanded clones.

abundance: -
v_gene: TRBV6-1
j_gene: TRBJ1-2
d_gene: -
CDR3nt: TGTGCCAGCAGTGGGGGGCCCTATAACTATGGCTACACCTTC
CDR3aa: CASSGGPYNYGYTF

abundance: -
v_gene: TRBV7-2
j_gene: TRBJ1-2
d_gene: -
CDR3nt: TGTGCCAGCAGCTTATTGGGCAGGGTTCGGGCTAACTATGGCTACACCTTC
CDR3aa: CASSLLGRVRANYGYTF

abundance: -
v_gene: TRBV7-8
j_gene: TRBJ2-5
d_gene: TRBD2
CDR3nt: TGTGCCAGCAGTTTTAAACGGGAGGGAGAAGAGACCCAGTACTTC
CDR3aa: CASSFKREGEETQYF

abundance: -
v_gene: TRBV7-2
j_gene: TRBJ2-5
d_gene: TRBD2
CDR3nt: TGTGCCAGCAGCTCCGGGGGGGCAGGGGAGACCCAGTACTTC
CDR3aa: CASSSGGAGETQYF

abundance: -
v_gene: TRBV9
j_gene: TRBJ2-3
d_gene: -
CDR3nt: TGTGCCAGCAGCGTAGTGGGGGCTCCCACAGATACGCAGTATTTT
CDR3aa: CASSVVGAPTDTQYF

abundance: -
v_gene: TRBV28
j_gene: TRBJ1-6
d_gene: -
CDR3nt: TGTGCCAGCAGCCCCCAGAGGGGAGGGGAGGTACGGTCCTATAATTCACCCCTCCACTTT
CDR3aa: CASSPQRGGEVRSYNSPLHF

abundance: large
v_gene: TRBV30
j_gene: TRBJ2-7
d_gene: -
CDR3nt: TGTGCCTGGAGTGTAAGCTCGCAATACGAGCAGTACTTC
CDR3aa: CAWSVSSQYEQYF

abundance: few
v_gene: TRBV7-2
j_gene: TRBJ1-2
d_gene: -
CDR3nt: TGTGCCAGCAGCTTAGGGGTATCGAGCTTGTGGGATGGCTACACCTTC
CDR3aa: CASSLGVSSLWDGYTF

abundance: -
v_gene: TRBV7-2
j_gene: TRBJ1-5
d_gene: -
CDR3nt: TGTGCCAGCAGCTTAGATGGTTCGGGCAATCAGCCCCAGCATTTT
CDR3aa: CASSLDGSGNQPQHF

abundance: -
v_gene: TRBV5-5
j_gene: TRBJ2-7
d_gene: -
CDR3nt: TGTGCCAGCAGCTCTGGTTCCTACGAGCAGTACTTC
CDR3aa: CASSSGSYEQYF

abundance: -
v_gene: TRBV6-2/TRBV6-3
j_gene: TRBJ2-5
d_gene: -
CDR3nt: TGTGCCAGCATGTTTTCTGACAGTCTGGGACAACAAGAGACCCAGTACTTC
CDR3aa: CASMFSDSLGQQETQYF

abundance: few
v_gene: TRBV10-3
j_gene: TRBJ2-7
d_gene: -
CDR3nt: TGTGCCATCAGTGAGAGGGGCGAGCAGTACTTC
CDR3aa: CAISERGEQYF

abundance: -
v_gene: TRBV20-1
j_gene: TRBJ2-7
d_gene: TRBD1
CDR3nt: TGCAGTGCTAGAGAGATGACAGGGGTGTGGGACGAGCAGTACTTC
CDR3aa: CSAREMTGVWDEQYF

abundance: -
v_gene: TRBV11-2
j_gene: TRBJ1-2
d_gene: -
CDR3nt: TGTGCCAGCAGCCCGAAGACCGTTACGCTTCCTGGCTACACCTTC
CDR3aa: CASSPKTVTLPGYTF

abundance: -
v_gene: TRBV6-5
j_gene: TRBJ1-1
d_gene: -
CDR3nt: TGTGCCAGCAGTTACGTACATTCGAACACTGAAGCTTTCTTT
CDR3aa: CASSYVHSNTEAFF

abundance: -
v_gene: TRBV19
j_gene: TRBJ1-2
d_gene: -
CDR3nt: TGTGCCAGTAGTATTTCTCGAAAGTTGAACTATGGCTACACCTTC
CDR3aa: CASSISRKLNYGYTF

abundance: -
v_gene: TRBV6-2/TRBV6-3
j_gene: TRBJ2-3
d_gene: -
CDR3nt: TGTGCCAGCAGTTATCGTCCGTCTATGAGGACAGATACGCAGTATTTT
CDR3aa: CASSYRPSMRTDTQYF

abundance: -
v_gene: TRBV5-6
j_gene: TRBJ1-2
d_gene: TRBD1
CDR3nt: TGTGCCAGCAGCTTGGCCATGGAGGGGGCCGATGGCTACACCTTC
CDR3aa: CASSLAMEGADGYTF

abundance: -
v_gene: TRBV6-5
j_gene: TRBJ2-3
d_gene: -
CDR3nt: TGTGCCAGCAGTTACTCAGCGAGTCCTAGCACAGATACGCAGTATTTT
CDR3aa: CASSYSASPSTDTQYF

abundance: -
v_gene: TRBV11-3
j_gene: TRBJ2-1
d_gene: TRBD1
CDR3nt: TGTGCCAGCAGCTTAGTGTTCGGACAGGGGGCTTTTGACAATGAGCAGTTCTTC
CDR3aa: CASSLVFGQGAFDNEQFF

abundance: -
v_gene: TRBV7-2
j_gene: TRBJ2-1
d_gene: TRBD2
CDR3nt: TGTGCCAGCAGCTTAGCCGGGACTAGTTTTTCCTACAATGAGCAGTTCTTC
CDR3aa: CASSLAGTSFSYNEQFF

abundance: -
v_gene: TRBV19
j_gene: TRBJ1-2
d_gene: -
CDR3nt: TGTGCCAGTAGTCCTCGCGGGGGGATCTATGGCTACACCTTC
CDR3aa: CASSPRGGIYGYTF

abundance: few
v_gene: TRBV6-5
j_gene: TRBJ1-1
d_gene: -
CDR3nt: TGTGCCAGCAGTTACTCGATCCGGGACGGTACGGACACTGAAGCTTTCTTT
CDR3aa: CASSYSIRDGTDTEAFF

abundance: -
v_gene: TRBV6-5
j_gene: TRBJ1-2
d_gene: -
CDR3nt: TGTGCCAGCAGTTTTGGGGGGAGATATGATGGCTACACCTTC
CDR3aa: CASSFGGRYDGYTF

abundance: large
v_gene: TRBV6-1
j_gene: TRBJ1-6
d_gene: -
CDR3nt: TGTGCCAGCACCCGACCCGGACGGATCAATTCACCCCTCCACTTT
CDR3aa: CASTRPGRINSPLHF

abundance: -
v_gene: TRBV6-4
j_gene: TRBJ2-2
d_gene: TRBD2
CDR3nt: TGTGCCAGCAGCGTACTAGCGGGAGGGCCGAACACCGGGGAGCTGTTTTTT
CDR3aa: CASSVLAGGPNTGELFF

abundance: -
v_gene: TRBV15
j_gene: TRBJ1-4
d_gene: -
CDR3nt: TGTGCCACCAGCAGGGGGGTGGATAGGGCTAGAGAAAAACTGTTTTTT
CDR3aa: CATSRGVDRAREKLFF

abundance: -
v_gene: TRBV20-1
j_gene: TRBJ2-7
d_gene: -
CDR3nt: TGCAGTGCTAGAGGGTGGAGGAGCTCCTACGAGCAGTACTTC
CDR3aa: CSARGWRSSYEQYF

abundance: few
v_gene: TRBV27
j_gene: TRBJ1-1
d_gene: -
CDR3nt: TGTGCCAGCAGTTTAAGGGGGATCGGGACTGAAGCTTTCTTT
CDR3aa: CASSLRGIGTEAFF

abundance: -
v_gene: TRBV19
j_gene: TRBJ2-1
d_gene: TRBD2
CDR3nt: TGTGCCAGTAGTCGTCATAGCGGGGCTTCCGGTGAGCAGTTCTTC
CDR3aa: CASSRHSGASGEQFF

abundance: -
v_gene: TRBV2
j_gene: TRBJ1-2
d_gene: TRBD1
CDR3nt: TGTGCCAGCAGTGAAGCAAGACAGGGAGGTGTTGGGGGCTATGGCTACACCTTC
CDR3aa: CASSEARQGGVGGYGYTF

abundance: -
v_gene: TRBV27
j_gene: TRBJ2-6
d_gene: -
CDR3nt: TGTGCCAGCAGTTATCGCTGGGGGGGCACTGGGGCCAACGTCCTGACTTTC
CDR3aa: CASSYRWGGTGANVLTF

abundance: -
v_gene: TRBV7-9
j_gene: TRBJ2-2
d_gene: -
CDR3nt: TGTGCCAGCAGCTCCCCCGGGAGAATTTACACCGGGGAGCTGTTTTTT
CDR3aa: CASSSPGRIYTGELFF

abundance: few
v_gene: TRBV19
j_gene: TRBJ1-6
d_gene: -
CDR3nt: TGTGCCAGTAGTTCACGCGGTTCACCCCTCCACTTT
CDR3aa: CASSSRGSPLHF

abundance: -
v_gene: TRBV5-5
j_gene: TRBJ1-2
d_gene: -
CDR3nt: TGTGCCAGCAGCTTGGGAGGGGCAGCAGCTAACTATGGCTACACCTTC
CDR3aa: CASSLGGAAANYGYTF

abundance: few
v_gene: TRBV30
j_gene: TRBJ1-1
d_gene: -
CDR3nt: TGTGCCTGGAGTGTTTATAGGAACACTGAAGCTTTCTTT
CDR3aa: CAWSVYRNTEAFF

abundance: -
v_gene: TRBV18
j_gene: TRBJ2-7
d_gene: TRBD2
CDR3nt: TGTGCCAGCTCACCGGGACTAGCCGGCTACGAGCAGTACTTC
CDR3aa: CASSPGLAGYEQYF

abundance: few
v_gene: TRBV28
j_gene: TRBJ1-5
d_gene: -
CDR3nt: TGTGCCAGCAGTTTACCCATGCAGCCCCAGCATTTT
CDR3aa: CASSLPMQPQHF

abundance: -
v_gene: TRBV7-2
j_gene: TRBJ1-2
d_gene: -
CDR3nt: TGTGCCAGCAGCTCGCTAAGCGGAGGGATGGGGGGCTACACCTTC
CDR3aa: CASSSLSGGMGGYTF

abundance: -
v_gene: TRBV2
j_gene: TRBJ2-3
d_gene: -
CDR3nt: TGTGCCAGCAGTGGAACCCGCACAGATACGCAGTATTTT
CDR3aa: CASSGTRTDTQYF

abundance: -
v_gene: TRBV6-2/TRBV6-3
j_gene: TRBJ2-6
d_gene: -
CDR3nt: TGTGCCAGCAGTAACGGGCCCAGCGGGGCCAACGTCCTGACTTTC
CDR3aa: CASSNGPSGANVLTF

abundance: -
v_gene: TRBV7-8
j_gene: TRBJ1-5
d_gene: TRBD1
CDR3nt: TGTGCCAGCAGCTCAAGGACAGGGGGCTTGGTACAGCCCCAGCATTTT
CDR3aa: CASSSRTGGLVQPQHF

abundance: few
v_gene: TRBV6-5
j_gene: TRBJ1-1
d_gene: -
CDR3nt: TGTGCCAGCAGTTACTCGAGAGGGAGGGGAGGATACACTGAAGCTTTCTTT
CDR3aa: CASSYSRGRGGYTEAFF

abundance: once
v_gene: TRBV12-3/TRBV12-4
j_gene: TRBJ1-6
d_gene: TRBD1
CDR3nt: TGTGCCAGCAGGACAGGGGTTAATTCACCCCTCCACTTT
CDR3aa: CASRTGVNSPLHF

abundance: few
v_gene: TRBV6-5
j_gene: TRBJ2-5
d_gene: TRBD2
CDR3nt: TGTGCCAGCAGTTACTCCATGGGACTAGCGGGAGGAGAGACCCAGTACTTC
CDR3aa: CASSYSMGLAGGETQYF

abundance: -
v_gene: TRBV21-1
j_gene: TRBJ2-4
d_gene: -
CDR3nt: TGTGCCAGGATGCCCGGACTAGCGGGAGGGCCCTTAGCCAAAAACATTCAGTACTTC
CDR3aa: CARMPGLAGGPLAKNIQYF

abundance: -
v_gene: TRBV11-3
j_gene: TRBJ1-1
d_gene: -
CDR3nt: TGTGCCAGCAGCTTTAAGAGGGCCTCAGAAGCTTTCTTT
CDR3aa: CASSFKRASEAFF

abundance: -
v_gene: TRBV24-1
j_gene: TRBJ1-1
d_gene: -
CDR3nt: TGTGCCACCAGTGATCCTACAGGGACTGGCGCTGAAGCTTTCTTT
CDR3aa: CATSDPTGTGAEAFF

abundance: -
v_gene: TRBV28
j_gene: TRBJ1-5
d_gene: -
CDR3nt: TGTGCCAGCAGTTTACGGAGGTGGGGAACAGCGGCTCAGCCCCAGCATTTT
CDR3aa: CASSLRRWGTAAQPQHF

abundance: -
v_gene: TRBV14
j_gene: TRBJ2-4
d_gene: -
CDR3nt: TGTGCCAGCAGCCAAGACCCGTCCTCGCAACAGTACTTC
CDR3aa: CASSQDPSSQQYF

abundance: -
v_gene: TRBV27
j_gene: TRBJ2-3
d_gene: -
CDR3nt: TGTGCCAGCAGAAGGACCCTGGGGGACTTAACAGATACGCAGTATTTT
CDR3aa: CASRRTLGDLTDTQYF

abundance: -
v_gene: TRBV20-1
j_gene: TRBJ1-1
d_gene: TRBD1
CDR3nt: TGCAGTGGCGGGGGACAGGGTGGCACTGAAGCTTTCTTT
CDR3aa: CSGGGQGGTEAFF

abundance: -
v_gene: TRBV9
j_gene: TRBJ1-1
d_gene: -
CDR3nt: TGTGCCAGCAGCGCCCTGATAGCGAGTCCCCCTGAAGCTTTCTTT
CDR3aa: CASSALIASPPEAFF

abundance: -
v_gene: TRBV14
j_gene: TRBJ1-2
d_gene: TRBD1
CDR3nt: TGTGCCAGCAGCCAAGATCCAGGGGGGAACTATGGCTACACCTTC
CDR3aa: CASSQDPGGNYGYTF

abundance: -
v_gene: TRBV25-1
j_gene: TRBJ2-7
d_gene: TRBD2
CDR3nt: TGTGCCAGCAGTCTCAGCGGGAGTCGGCACGAGCAGTACTTC
CDR3aa: CASSLSGSRHEQYF

abundance: few
v_gene: TRBV7-2
j_gene: TRBJ2-7
d_gene: TRBD2
CDR3nt: TGTGCCAGCAGCTTAGCTAGGACTAGCGGGGGCTACGAGCAGTACTTC
CDR3aa: CASSLARTSGGYEQYF

abundance: -
v_gene: TRBV19
j_gene: TRBJ1-1
d_gene: -
CDR3nt: TGTGCCAGTAGTATAAGCCGACTAGGGGAGACTGAAGCTTTCTTT
CDR3aa: CASSISRLGETEAFF